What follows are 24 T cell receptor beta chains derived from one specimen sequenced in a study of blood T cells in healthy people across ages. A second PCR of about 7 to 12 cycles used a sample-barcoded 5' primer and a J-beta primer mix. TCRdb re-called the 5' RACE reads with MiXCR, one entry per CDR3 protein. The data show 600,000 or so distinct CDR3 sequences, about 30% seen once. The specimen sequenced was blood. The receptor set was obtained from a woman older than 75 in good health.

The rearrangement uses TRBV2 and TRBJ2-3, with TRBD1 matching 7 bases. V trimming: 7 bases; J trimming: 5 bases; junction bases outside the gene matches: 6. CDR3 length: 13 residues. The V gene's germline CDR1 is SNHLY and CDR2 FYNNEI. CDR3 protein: CASTRGPRDTQYF. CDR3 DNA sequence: TGTGCCAGCACAAGGGGGCCGAGAGATACGCAGTATTTT.

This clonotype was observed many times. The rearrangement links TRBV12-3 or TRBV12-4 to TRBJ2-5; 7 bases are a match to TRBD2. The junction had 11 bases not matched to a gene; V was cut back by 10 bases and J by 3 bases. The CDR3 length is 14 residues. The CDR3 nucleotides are TGTGCCACCCAGGAGGGGACTAAAGAAGAGACCCAGTACTTC. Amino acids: CATQEGTKEETQYF.

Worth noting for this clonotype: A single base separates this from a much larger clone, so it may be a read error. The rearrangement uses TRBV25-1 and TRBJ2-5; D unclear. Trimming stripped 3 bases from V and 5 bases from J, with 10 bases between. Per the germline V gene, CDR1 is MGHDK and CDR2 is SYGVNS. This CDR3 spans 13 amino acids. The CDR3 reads CASSDVGWETQYF. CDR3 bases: TGTGCCAGCAGTGACGTGGGTTGGGAGACCCAGTACTTC.

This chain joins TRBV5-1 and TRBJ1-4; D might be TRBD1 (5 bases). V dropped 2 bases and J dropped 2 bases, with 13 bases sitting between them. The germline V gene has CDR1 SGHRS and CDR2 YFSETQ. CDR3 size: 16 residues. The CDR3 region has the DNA TGCGCCAGCAGCTTCGGTGGGACGCCCACTAATGAAAAACTGTTTTTT. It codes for CASSFGGTPTNEKLFF.

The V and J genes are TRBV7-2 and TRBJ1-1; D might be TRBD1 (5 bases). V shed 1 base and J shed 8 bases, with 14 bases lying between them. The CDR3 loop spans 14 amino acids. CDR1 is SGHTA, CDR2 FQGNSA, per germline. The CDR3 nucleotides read TGTGCCAGCAGCTTAGACCCCCAAGGGGACGAAGCTTTCTTT. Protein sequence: CASSLDPQGDEAFF.

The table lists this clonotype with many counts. DNA for the CDR3: TGTGCCAGCAGCTTAGAGGTACCACGCGAGCAGTTCTTC. The encoded protein is CASSLEVPREQFF. This chain links TRBV7-2 with TRBJ2-1; D remains unclear. Trimming took off 1 base at V and 10 bases at J, with 11 bases between the two ends. This CDR3 has 13 amino acids. The germline gives CDR1 SGHTA, CDR2 FQGNSA.

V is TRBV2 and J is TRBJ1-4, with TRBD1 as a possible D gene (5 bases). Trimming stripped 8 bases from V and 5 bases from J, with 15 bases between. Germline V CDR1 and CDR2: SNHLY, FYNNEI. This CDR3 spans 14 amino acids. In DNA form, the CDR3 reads TGTGCCAGCGGTCTGGGGCTGTCGAATGAAAAACTGTTTTTT. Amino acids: CASGLGLSNEKLFF.

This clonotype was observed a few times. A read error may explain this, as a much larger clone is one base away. CDR3 nucleotide sequence: TGCAGTGCTAGGGGGTCATGGGGCAATGAGCAGTACTTC. Protein: CSARGSWGNEQYF. The rearrangement joins TRBV20-1 to TRBJ2-7; D is possibly TRBD1 (5 bases). The germline CDR1 and CDR2 sequences are DFQATT and SNEGSKA (reference sequence). CDR3 size: 13 residues. V was pared by 3 bases and J by 7 bases, with 16 bases between.

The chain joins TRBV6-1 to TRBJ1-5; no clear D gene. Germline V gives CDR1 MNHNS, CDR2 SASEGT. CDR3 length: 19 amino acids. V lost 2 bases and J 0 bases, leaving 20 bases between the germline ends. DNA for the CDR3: TGTGCCAGCAGTGAATTGGCAGCACTCCTTTCTTATAGCAATCAGCCCCAGCATTTT. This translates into CASSELAALLSYSNQPQHF.

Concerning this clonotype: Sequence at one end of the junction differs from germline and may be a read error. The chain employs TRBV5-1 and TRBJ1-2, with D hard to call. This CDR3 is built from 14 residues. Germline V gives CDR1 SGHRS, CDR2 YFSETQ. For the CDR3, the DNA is TGCGCCAGCAGCTTGATTACAGCCAACTATGGCCACACCTTC. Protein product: CASSLITANYGHTF.

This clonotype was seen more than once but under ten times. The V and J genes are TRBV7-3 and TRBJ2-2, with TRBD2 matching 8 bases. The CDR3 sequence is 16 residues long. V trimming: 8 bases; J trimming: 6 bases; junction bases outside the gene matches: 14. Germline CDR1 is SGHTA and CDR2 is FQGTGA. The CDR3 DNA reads TGTGCCAGCCAGGCCACGCCGGGACTAGGACCCGGGGAGCTGTTTTTT. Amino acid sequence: CASQATPGLGPGELFF.

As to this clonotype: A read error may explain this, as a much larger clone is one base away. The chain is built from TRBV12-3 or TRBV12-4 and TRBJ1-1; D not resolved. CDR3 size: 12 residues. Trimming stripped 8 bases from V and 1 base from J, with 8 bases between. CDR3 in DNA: TGTGCCAGCGGCCCCTGGAACACTGAAGCTTTCTTT. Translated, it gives CASGPWNTEAFF.

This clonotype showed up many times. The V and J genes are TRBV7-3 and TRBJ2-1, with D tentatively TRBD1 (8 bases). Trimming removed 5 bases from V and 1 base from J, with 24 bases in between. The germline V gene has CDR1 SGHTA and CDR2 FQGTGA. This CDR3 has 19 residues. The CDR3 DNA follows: TGTGCCAGCAGCCCACGAACTCTGGGGGGGACAGGTTCCTACAATGAGCAGTTCTTC. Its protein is CASSPRTLGGTGSYNEQFF.

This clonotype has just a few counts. CDR3 in DNA: TGTGCCAGCAGCCAGCTAGGGCCGAGAGGCTACACCTTC. Translating gives CASSQLGPRGYTF. This chain connects TRBV6-5 to TRBJ1-2; D not resolved. The CDR3 is 13 residues long. V was pared by 6 bases and J by 8 bases, with 16 bases between. The V gene's germline CDR1 is MNHEY and CDR2 SVGAGI.

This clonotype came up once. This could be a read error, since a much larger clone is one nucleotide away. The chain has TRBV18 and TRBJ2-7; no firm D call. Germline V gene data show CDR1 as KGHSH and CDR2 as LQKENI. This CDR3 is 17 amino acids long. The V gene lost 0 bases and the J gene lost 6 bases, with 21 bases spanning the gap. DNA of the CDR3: TGTGCCAGCTCACCACCGAGTTCCACAGCCAAAGACCGCGAGCAGTACTTC. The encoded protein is CASSPPSSTAKDREQYF.

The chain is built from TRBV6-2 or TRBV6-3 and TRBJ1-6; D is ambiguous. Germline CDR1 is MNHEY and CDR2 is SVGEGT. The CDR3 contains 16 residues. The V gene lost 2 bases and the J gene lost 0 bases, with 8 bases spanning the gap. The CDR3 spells CASSYPGSSYNSPLHF. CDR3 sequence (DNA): TGTGCCAGCAGTTACCCGGGGAGCTCCTATAATTCACCCCTCCACTTT.

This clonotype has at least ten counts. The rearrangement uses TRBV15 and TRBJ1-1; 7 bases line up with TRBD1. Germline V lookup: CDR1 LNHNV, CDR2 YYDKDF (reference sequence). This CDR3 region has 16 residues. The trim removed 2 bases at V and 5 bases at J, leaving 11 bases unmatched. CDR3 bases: TGTGCCACCAGCAGATCAGGACAGGCGACGAAGACTGAAGCTTTCTTT. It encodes CATSRSGQATKTEAFF.

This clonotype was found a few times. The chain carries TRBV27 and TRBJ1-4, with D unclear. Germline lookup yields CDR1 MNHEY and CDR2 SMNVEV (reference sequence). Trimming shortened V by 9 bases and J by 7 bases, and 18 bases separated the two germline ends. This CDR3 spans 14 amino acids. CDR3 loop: CASGTLRRGEKLFF. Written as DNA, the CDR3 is TGTGCCAGTGGTACACTCCGGCGGGGTGAAAAACTGTTTTTT.

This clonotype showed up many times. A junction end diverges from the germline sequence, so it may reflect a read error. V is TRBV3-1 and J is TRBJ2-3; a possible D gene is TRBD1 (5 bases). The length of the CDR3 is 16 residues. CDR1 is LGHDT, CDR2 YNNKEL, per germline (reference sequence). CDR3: CASRQVQGRRTDTQYF. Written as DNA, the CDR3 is TGTGCCAGCAGGCAAGTCCAGGGCAGGCGCACAGATACGCAGTATTTT.

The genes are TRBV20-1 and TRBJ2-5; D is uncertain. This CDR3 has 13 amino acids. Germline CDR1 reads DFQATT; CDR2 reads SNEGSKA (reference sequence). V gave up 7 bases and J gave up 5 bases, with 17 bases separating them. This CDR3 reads CSVIRPNRETQYF. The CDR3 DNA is TGCAGTGTCATACGCCCCAATAGGGAGACCCAGTACTTC.

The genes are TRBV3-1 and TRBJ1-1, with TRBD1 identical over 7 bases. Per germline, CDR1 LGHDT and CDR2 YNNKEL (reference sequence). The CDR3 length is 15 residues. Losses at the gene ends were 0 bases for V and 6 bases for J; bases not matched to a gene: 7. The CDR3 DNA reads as TGTGCCAGCAGCCAAGAACCTATAGGACAGGCTGAAGCTTTCTTT. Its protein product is CASSQEPIGQAEAFF.

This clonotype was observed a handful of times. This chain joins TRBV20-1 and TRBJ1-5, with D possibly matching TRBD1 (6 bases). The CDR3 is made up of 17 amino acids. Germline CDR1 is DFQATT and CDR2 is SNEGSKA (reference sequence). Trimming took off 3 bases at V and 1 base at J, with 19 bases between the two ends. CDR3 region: CSASMAGAKESNQPQHF. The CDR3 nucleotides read TGCAGTGCTAGCATGGCAGGGGCCAAGGAGAGCAATCAGCCCCAGCATTTT.

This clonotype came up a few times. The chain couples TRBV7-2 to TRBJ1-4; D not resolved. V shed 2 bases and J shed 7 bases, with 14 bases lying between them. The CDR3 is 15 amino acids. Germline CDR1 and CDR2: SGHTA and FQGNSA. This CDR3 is CASSLTATRGEKLFF. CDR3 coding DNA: TGTGCCAGCAGCTTAACCGCGACACGGGGTGAAAAACTGTTTTTT.

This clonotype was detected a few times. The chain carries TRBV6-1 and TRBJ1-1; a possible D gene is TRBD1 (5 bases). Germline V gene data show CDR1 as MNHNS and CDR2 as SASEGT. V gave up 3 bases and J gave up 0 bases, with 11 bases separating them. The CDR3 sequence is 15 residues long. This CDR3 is CASSDWGLMNTEAFF. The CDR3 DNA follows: TGTGCCAGCAGTGATTGGGGACTGATGAACACTGAAGCTTTCTTT.